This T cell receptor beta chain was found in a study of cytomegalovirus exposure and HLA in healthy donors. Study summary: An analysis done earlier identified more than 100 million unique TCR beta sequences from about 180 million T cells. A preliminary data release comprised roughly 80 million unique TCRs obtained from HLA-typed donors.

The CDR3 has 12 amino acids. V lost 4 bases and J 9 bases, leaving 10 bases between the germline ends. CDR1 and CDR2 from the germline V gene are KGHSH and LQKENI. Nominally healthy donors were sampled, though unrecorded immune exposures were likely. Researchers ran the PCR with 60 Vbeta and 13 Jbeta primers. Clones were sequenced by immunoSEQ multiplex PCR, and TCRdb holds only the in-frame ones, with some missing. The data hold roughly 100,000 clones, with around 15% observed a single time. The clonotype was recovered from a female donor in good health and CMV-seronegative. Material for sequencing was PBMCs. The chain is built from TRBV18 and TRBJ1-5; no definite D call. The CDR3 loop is CASSLPPGPQHF. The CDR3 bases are TGTGCCAGCTCACTCCCTCCCGGGCCCCAGCATTTT. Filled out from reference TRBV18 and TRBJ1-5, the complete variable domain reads NAGVMQNPRHLVRRRGQEARLRCSPMKGHSHVYWYRQLPEEGLKFMVYLQKENIIDESGMPKERFSAEFPKEGPSILRIQQVVRGDSAAYFCASSLPPGPQHFGDGTRLSIL.